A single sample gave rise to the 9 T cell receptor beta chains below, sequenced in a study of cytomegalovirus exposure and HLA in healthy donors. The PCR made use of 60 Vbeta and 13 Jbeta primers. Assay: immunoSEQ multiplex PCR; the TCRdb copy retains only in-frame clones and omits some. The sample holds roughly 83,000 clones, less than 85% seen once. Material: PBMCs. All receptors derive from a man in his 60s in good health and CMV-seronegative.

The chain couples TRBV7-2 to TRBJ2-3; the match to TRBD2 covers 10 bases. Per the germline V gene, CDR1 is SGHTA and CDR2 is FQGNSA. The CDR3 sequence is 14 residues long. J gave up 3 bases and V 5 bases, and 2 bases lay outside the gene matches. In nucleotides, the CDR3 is TGTGCCAGCAGCCGTAGCGGGGGGACAGATACGCAGTATTTT. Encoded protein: CASSRSGGTDTQYF.

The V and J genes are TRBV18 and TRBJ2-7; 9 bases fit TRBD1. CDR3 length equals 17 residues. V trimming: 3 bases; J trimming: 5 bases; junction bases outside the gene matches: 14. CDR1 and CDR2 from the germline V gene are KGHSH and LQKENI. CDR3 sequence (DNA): TGTGCCAGCTCACCTACTAGTCCCGGGACAGGGTTCAACGAGCAGTACTTC. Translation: CASSPTSPGTGFNEQYF.

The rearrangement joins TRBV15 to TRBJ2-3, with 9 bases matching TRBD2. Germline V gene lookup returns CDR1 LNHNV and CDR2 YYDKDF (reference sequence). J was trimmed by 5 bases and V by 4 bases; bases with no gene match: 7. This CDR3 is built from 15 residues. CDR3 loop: CATSTRRGGGDTQYF. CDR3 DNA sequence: TGTGCCACCAGCACGCGGCGGGGGGGCGGAGATACGCAGTATTTT.

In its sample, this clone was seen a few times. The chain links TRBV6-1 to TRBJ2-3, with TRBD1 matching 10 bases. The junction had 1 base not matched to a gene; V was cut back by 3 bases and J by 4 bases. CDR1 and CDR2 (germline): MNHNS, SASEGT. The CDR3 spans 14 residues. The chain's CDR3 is CASSEGTGADTQYF. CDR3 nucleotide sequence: TGTGCCAGCAGTGAGGGGACAGGGGCAGATACGCAGTATTTT.

The DNA of the CDR3 is TGTGCCAGCAGCTTGACAGTCTGGTTCGACAACGAGCAGTACTTC. Encoded protein: CASSLTVWFDNEQYF. This chain links TRBV12-1 with TRBJ2-7; the table's D gene call, TRBD1, was not cross checked with the DNA. TRBV12-1 is annotated as a pseudogene. CDR3 length equals 15 residues.

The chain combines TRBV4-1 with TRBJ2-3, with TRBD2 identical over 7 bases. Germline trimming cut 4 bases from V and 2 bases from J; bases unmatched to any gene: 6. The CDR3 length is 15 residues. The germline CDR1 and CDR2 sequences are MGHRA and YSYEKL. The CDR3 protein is CASSPSGAFTDTQYF. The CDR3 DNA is TGCGCCAGCAGCCCAAGCGGGGCCTTCACAGATACGCAGTATTTT.

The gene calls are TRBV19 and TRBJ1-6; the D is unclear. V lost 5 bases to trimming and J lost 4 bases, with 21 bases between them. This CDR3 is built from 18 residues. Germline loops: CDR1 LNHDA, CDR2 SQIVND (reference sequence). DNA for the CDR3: TGTGCCAGTAGTTTTGGCGGGCGAGGGAGGGTTTATAATTCACCCCTCCACTTT. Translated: CASSFGGRGRVYNSPLHF.

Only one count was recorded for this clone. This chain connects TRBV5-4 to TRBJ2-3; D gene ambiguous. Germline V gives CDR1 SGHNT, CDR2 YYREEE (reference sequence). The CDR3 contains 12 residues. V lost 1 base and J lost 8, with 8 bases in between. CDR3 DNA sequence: TGTGCCAGCAGCTTGCCCCTTTCTACGCAGTATTTT. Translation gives CASSLPLSTQYF.

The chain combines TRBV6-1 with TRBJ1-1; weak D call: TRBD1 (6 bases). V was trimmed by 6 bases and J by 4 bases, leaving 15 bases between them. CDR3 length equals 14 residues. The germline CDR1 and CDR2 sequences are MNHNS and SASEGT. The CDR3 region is CASRMGGGGTEAFF. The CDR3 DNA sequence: TGTGCCAGCAGGATGGGGGGAGGGGGCACTGAAGCTTTCTTT.